The next 15 T cell receptor beta chains were all read from a single sample in a study of response to subunit inactivated influenza vaccine. Using its own MiXCR run on the RT-PCR reads, TCRdb lists one record per CDR3 protein. Here the sample spans 550,000 to 800,000 distinct CDR3 sequences, approximately 14% being singletons. The source material was PBMCs from blood, sampled approximately 15 days before vaccination. These receptors came from a man between 50 and 59 years old who received an inactivated influenza vaccine.

CDR3 nucleotide sequence: TGTGCCATCAGTGCGGGACAGGGGTCAACTAATGAAAAACTGTTTTTT. Translation gives CAISAGQGSTNEKLFF. The chain couples TRBV10-3 to TRBJ1-4; TRBD1 matches 10 bases. Trimming cost V 4 bases and J 0 bases; bases outside gene matches: 2. Germline lookup yields CDR1 ENHRY and CDR2 SYGVKD. The CDR3 length is 16 residues.

This chain connects TRBV7-2 to TRBJ2-7; possibly TRBD2 for D (5 bases). The germline V gene has CDR1 SGHTA and CDR2 FQGNSA. With 4 bases removed from V and 2 bases from J, the gap between germline ends came to 9 bases. This CDR3 has 13 amino acids. CDR3 protein: CASSYPGTYEQYF. The CDR3 DNA follows: TGTGCCAGCAGCTATCCGGGAACCTACGAGCAGTACTTC.

The chain links TRBV12-3 or TRBV12-4 to TRBJ2-3, with TRBD2 matching over 8 bases. This CDR3 region has 15 residues. Trimming cost V 0 bases and J 8 bases; bases outside gene matches: 7. In DNA, the CDR3 is TGTGCCAGCAGTTTAGCAGCCGGGAGGGCTGCTACGCAGTATTTT. Translated: CASSLAAGRAATQYF.

This rearrangement joins TRBV18 to TRBJ2-1, with D uncertain. Between the trimmed V and J ends, which lost 3 bases and 6 bases, there was a span of 6 bases. CDR1 is KGHSH, CDR2 LQKENI, per germline. CDR3 size: 12 residues. CDR3 DNA: TGTGCCAGCTCACCCGAGGTCAATGAGCAGTTCTTC. As protein: CASSPEVNEQFF. Drawing the rest from reference TRBV18 and TRBJ2-1, the complete variable domain is NAGVMQNPRHLVRRRGQEARLRCSPMKGHSHVYWYRQLPEEGLKFMVYLQKENIIDESGMPKERFSAEFPKEGPSILRIQQVVRGDSAAYFCASSPEVNEQFFGPGTRLTVL.

J is TRBJ1-1 and V is TRBV3-1; D may be TRBD1 (5 bases). The V and J ends lost 2 bases and 8 bases respectively, with 18 bases between them. This CDR3 is 15 amino acids long. The germline CDR1 and CDR2 sequences are LGHDT and YNNKEL (reference sequence). CDR3: CASSQSGTLTGEAFF. Here the CDR3 DNA reads TGTGCCAGCAGCCAATCCGGGACCTTAACCGGGGAAGCTTTCTTT.

This clonotype was seen only a few times. This rearrangement joins TRBV2 to TRBJ2-7; TRBD1 might be the D (6 bases). CDR3 length: 12 residues. Germline assignment: CDR1 SNHLY and CDR2 FYNNEI. The ends were cut back, 6 bases at V and 7 bases at J, with 13 bases in the middle. The CDR3 spells CASSATGWEQYF. The DNA of the CDR3 is TGTGCCAGCAGCGCCACAGGGTGGGAGCAGTACTTC.

The chain joins TRBV20-1 to TRBJ2-7, with 9 bases that match TRBD2. Germline CDR1 and CDR2: DFQATT and SNEGSKA (reference sequence). This CDR3 contains 14 residues. With 5 bases clipped from V and 7 bases from J, the junction kept 12 bases outside the gene matches. The CDR3 bases are TGCAGTGCTCCCGATGGTAGCGGGGGCTGGGAGCAGTACTTC. Protein sequence: CSAPDGSGGWEQYF.

This rearrangement joins TRBV5-1 to TRBJ2-7, with D perhaps matching TRBD1 (6 bases). CDR3 length equals 13 residues. Germline V gene data show CDR1 as SGHRS and CDR2 as YFSETQ. V gave up 4 bases and J gave up 3 bases, with 11 bases separating them. DNA for the CDR3: TGCGCCAGCAGCCACACACAGGGCTACGAGCAGTACTTC. Its protein product is CASSHTQGYEQYF.

This clonotype has at least ten counts. J is TRBJ2-1 and V is TRBV7-2; the match to TRBD2 covers 11 bases. The CDR3 totals 15 residues. Germline CDR1 reads SGHTA; CDR2 reads FQGNSA. V lost 3 bases, J lost 4 bases, and 2 bases stayed unmatched. CDR3 sequence (DNA): TGTGCCAGCAGCTTGACTAGCGGGAAGTACAATGAGCAGTTCTTC. As protein: CASSLTSGKYNEQFF. The variable domain in full, completed from reference TRBV7-2 and TRBJ2-1, reads GAGVSQSPSNKVTEKGKDVELRCDPISGHTALYWYRQSLGQGLEFLIYFQGNSAPDKSGLPSDRFSAERTGGSVSTLTIQRTQQEDSAVYLCASSLTSGKYNEQFFGPGTRLTVL.

This clonotype has at least ten counts. The rearrangement joins TRBV29-1 to TRBJ1-1; TRBD1 might be the D (5 bases). Trimming cost V 4 bases and J 7 bases, with 10 bases left between them. The V gene's germline CDR1 is SQVTM and CDR2 ANQGSEA. CDR3 length equals 11 residues. CDR3 sequence (DNA): TGCAGCGTTGGGGGCCGGGTTGAAGCTTTCTTT. The encoded protein is CSVGGRVEAFF. The full variable domain, its missing parts supplied by reference TRBV29-1 and TRBJ1-1, is SAVISQKPSRDICQRGTSLTIQCQVDSQVTMMFWYRQQPGQSLTLIATANQGSEATYESGFVIDKFPISRPNLTFSTLTVSNMSPEDSSIYLCSVGGRVEAFFGQGTRLTVV.

This chain joins TRBV7-2 and TRBJ2-7; maybe TRBD1 (6 bases). This CDR3 comprises 14 residues. Germline-derived CDR1 and CDR2 are SGHTA and FQGNSA. V was clipped by 1 base and J by 7 bases, with 14 bases between them. The CDR3 region is CASSLVTGSREQYF. The CDR3 bases are TGTGCCAGCAGCTTAGTCACAGGGTCACGGGAGCAGTACTTC. The complete variable domain, with remaining parts taken from reference TRBV7-2 and TRBJ2-7, reads GAGVSQSPSNKVTEKGKDVELRCDPISGHTALYWYRQSLGQGLEFLIYFQGNSAPDKSGLPSDRFSAERTGGSVSTLTIQRTQQEDSAVYLCASSLVTGSREQYFGPGTRLTVT.

This clonotype was observed many times. In nucleotides, the CDR3 is TGTGCCACCGGAGAAAGAGCGGGAGAGCCAGATACGCAGTATTTT. It specifies CATGERAGEPDTQYF. The gene calls are TRBV10-3 and TRBJ2-3; TRBD2 matches 8 bases. CDR3 length equals 15 residues. The germline V gene encodes CDR1 ENHRY and CDR2 SYGVKD. V was clipped by 10 bases and J by 4 bases; unmatched bases: 13.

The chain is built from TRBV7-9 and TRBJ2-3; 7 bases map to TRBD1. The germline V gene encodes CDR1 SEHNR and CDR2 FQNEAQ (reference sequence). This CDR3 region has 15 residues. After removal of 5 bases from V and 3 bases from J, the junction contained 8 bases not matched to a gene. CDR3 loop: CASSQDRVSTDTQYF. The CDR3, as DNA: TGTGCCAGCAGCCAAGACAGGGTTTCTACAGATACGCAGTATTTT. Variable domain in full (rest from reference TRBV7-9 and TRBJ2-3): DTGVSQNPRHKITKRGQNVTFRCDPISEHNRLYWYRQTLGQGPEFLTYFQNEAQLEKSRLLSDRFSAERPKGSFSTLEIQRTEQGDSAMYLCASSQDRVSTDTQYFGPGTRLTVL.

The chain uses TRBV11-1 and TRBJ1-6; D gene uncertain. The CDR3 has 16 residues. V lost 1 base and J 2 bases, leaving 9 bases between the germline ends. Germline V gives CDR1 SGHAT, CDR2 FQDESV (reference sequence). The CDR3: CASSLERGTYNSPLHF. CDR3 in DNA: TGTGCCAGCAGCTTAGAGAGAGGAACCTATAATTCACCCCTCCACTTT. The full variable domain, in which reference TRBV11-1 and TRBJ1-6 provide the parts outside the CDR3, is EAEVAQSPRYKITEKSQAVAFWCDPISGHATLYWYRQILGQGPELLVQFQDESVVDDSQLPKDRFSAERLKGVDSTLKIQPAELGDSAMYLCASSLERGTYNSPLHFGNGTRLTVT.

This clonotype occurred a few times. The chain joins TRBV7-8 to TRBJ2-1; 10 nucleotides agree with TRBD2. Germline V gives CDR1 SGHVS, CDR2 FQNEAQ. V shed 2 bases and J 1 base; nucleotides not matched to a gene: 5. The CDR3 is made up of 17 amino acids. The CDR3 bases are TGTGCCAGCAGCTTATCTAGCGGGGGACCATCCTACAATGAGCAGTTCTTC. Amino acids: CASSLSSGGPSYNEQFF.